The clone carrying this T cell receptor (beta chain) was counted only a few times. Its antigen remains unknown. The sample belongs to a study of cytomegalovirus exposure and HLA in healthy donors. Study-wide results and limits: A later analysis found common viral pathogens apparently linked to several of the most significant clusters.

Researchers ran the PCR with 60 Vbeta and 13 Jbeta primers. Original methodology: A later analysis tallied approximately 78 million unique TCR beta chains, about 12 million of them shared. Method: immunoSEQ multiplex PCR; TCRdb's copy keeps in-frame clones and lacks some. D and trimming come from the DNA, and the V and J calls and clone size come from that table. The sample has 110,000 or so clones; about 68% are singletons. The TCR comes from a woman aged 40 to 49 in good health and CMV-seropositive. Sequencing was performed on PBMCs.

CDR3 region: CASSQDGPYEQYF. DNA for the CDR3: TGTGCCAGCAGCCAAGATGGCCCCTACGAGCAGTACTTC. The chain recombines TRBV4-2 with TRBJ2-7; D is undetermined. The V end lost 0 bases, the J end lost 2 bases, and 5 bases lay between the germline ends. The CDR3 is 13 residues long. Germline values: CDR1 LGHNA, CDR2 YNFKEQ.